This T cell receptor beta chain was identified during a study of blood T cells in healthy people across ages. As for the study in general: Per every two T cells, about one barcoded beta molecule was captured by template switching.

The V end lost 4 bases, the J end lost 14 bases, and 18 bases lay between the germline ends. Germline CDR1 KGHDR, CDR2 SFDVKD. CDR3 size: 13 residues. Then a second PCR, running about 6 to 11 cycles, was carried out with a sample-barcoded 5' primer and a J-beta primer mix. Template switching added a 12-random-nucleotide identifier to every cDNA molecule. MiXCR, applied by TCRdb to the 5' RACE reads, yields one record per CDR3 protein. Of hundreds of thousands of distinct CDR3 sequences in the sample, approximately 55% are singletons; the top ten hold about 42%. Overall study findings and caveats: With naive T cell percentage, TCR beta diversity showed a strong correlation.

This clonotype has a single count. Antigen unknown. V and J are TRBV24-1 and TRBJ2-3; D is unresolved. The receptor comes from a man aged 80 or over in good health. The material sequenced was blood. The CDR3 DNA follows: TGTGCCACCAGTGACCAAAAAGCCAGAGACGCGTATTTT. Its protein product is CATSDQKARDAYF.